The 15 T cell receptor beta chains reported below all come from one sample, sequenced in a study of breast tumors, draining lymph nodes, adjacent tissues. TCRdb re-analysed the multiplex PCR reads in MiXCR, keeping a single row per CDR3 protein. The data contain about 22,000 distinct CDR3 sequences, 64% of them singletons. Sequenced sample: tumor-adjacent breast tissue. The receptors come from a female donor with breast cancer. Some clones in this sample may be carry-over from other donors' samples.

This clonotype is medium-sized by share. The genes are TRBV12-3 or TRBV12-4 and TRBJ1-2; D is unresolved. V was shortened by 6 bases and J by 4 bases, with 9 bases between the two germline ends. The CDR3 has 12 amino acids. Here the CDR3 reads CASRLDFYGYTF. CDR3 nucleotide sequence: TGTGCCAGCAGACTGGACTTCTATGGCTACACCTTC.

As for this clonotype: Because the CDR3's place on the DNA is in doubt, the DNA is left out and the CDR3 is given as listed by TCRdb. The rearrangement uses TRBV4-1 and TRBJ1-3; the table names TRBD1, a call not compared with the DNA. The CDR3 length equals 22 residues, ends included. Germline V lookup: CDR1 MGHRA, CDR2 YSYEKL. The CDR3 sequence: CASSQPGQGAKEQYFGPGTIYF.

This sequence joins TRBV4-1 and TRBJ1-5; D not resolved. V shed 0 bases and J shed 3 bases, with 12 bases lying between them. The length of the CDR3 is 16 residues. Germline V gene data show CDR1 as MGHRA and CDR2 as YSYEKL. The CDR3 loop is CASSQEGSFSNQPQHF. In DNA, the CDR3 is TGCGCCAGCAGCCAAGAGGGCAGCTTTTCCAATCAGCCCCAGCATTTT.

This clonotype has a count of ten or more. The genes are TRBV10-1 and TRBJ1-3, with D maybe TRBD1 (6 bases). This CDR3 is built from 16 residues. V gave up 2 bases and J gave up 0 bases, with 11 bases separating them. The germline gives CDR1 WNHNN, CDR2 SYGVQD (reference sequence). The CDR3 region is CASSEGQSLSGNTIYF. Here the CDR3 DNA reads TGCGCCAGCAGTGAGGGACAGAGCCTCTCTGGAAACACCATATATTTT.

Sample share makes this clonotype medium-sized. This chain uses TRBV20-1 with TRBJ1-5; D is possibly TRBD1 (5 bases). Per the germline V gene, CDR1 is DFQATT and CDR2 is SNEGSKA (reference sequence). Trimming took off 4 bases at V and 2 bases at J, with 15 bases between the two ends. The CDR3 is made up of 15 amino acids. The CDR3 here is CSAIRQTGGNQPQHF. CDR3 nucleotide sequence: TGCAGTGCTATCAGACAGACGGGAGGCAATCAGCCCCAGCATTTT.

This clonotype is labeled as medium-sized. The chain joins TRBV4-3 to TRBJ2-1; 10 bases align to TRBD2. This CDR3 comprises 15 residues. Germline loops: CDR1 LGHNA, CDR2 YSLEER. With 4 bases clipped from V and 6 bases from J, the junction kept 6 bases outside the gene matches. The CDR3 nucleotides are TGCGCCAGCAGCCCCACTAGCGGGGCTTTCAATGAGCAGTTCTTC. Translated: CASSPTSGAFNEQFF.

In this sample, this clonotype turned up a few times. V usage is TRBV5-1 and J usage is TRBJ1-1, with D possibly TRBD1 on 5 matching bases. The germline gives CDR1 SGHRS, CDR2 YFSETQ. This CDR3 comprises 15 residues. Trimming pared 0 bases from V and 1 base from J, leaving 10 bases between. In DNA form, the CDR3 reads TGCGCCAGCAGCTTGGGGGGGGGGGAGAACACTGAAGCTTTCTTT. Translating gives CASSLGGGENTEAFF.

This clonotype appeared many times. The rearrangement joins TRBV9 to TRBJ2-2; a possible D gene is TRBD2 (5 bases). V was clipped by 3 bases and J by 6 bases, with 9 bases between them. The CDR3 totals 13 residues. Germline V gene data show CDR1 as SGDLS and CDR2 as YYNGEE. The CDR3: CASSGGFSGELFF. CDR3 in DNA: TGTGCCAGCAGCGGAGGGTTTTCCGGGGAGCTGTTTTTT.

This clonotype has just a few counts. CDR3 protein: CASRGTGNYGYTF. The CDR3 DNA is TGTGCCAGTAGAGGGACAGGGAACTATGGCTACACCTTC. V is TRBV19 and J is TRBJ1-2, with 9 bases matching TRBD1. Germline V gene lookup returns CDR1 LNHDA and CDR2 SQIVND (reference sequence). This CDR3 region has 13 residues. V lost 6 bases and J lost 2; bases outside the gene matches: 1.

A word on this clonotype: Possible read error: a much larger clone is one base away. The V call is TRBV2, the J call TRBJ1-2; tentatively, D is TRBD1 (5 bases). CDR1 is SNHLY, CDR2 FYNNEI, per germline. This CDR3 contains 16 residues. The CDR3 coding sequence is TGTGCCAGCAGTTCCCCCTTGGACAAGTCGAAATTTGGCCACACCTTC. Translating gives CASSSPLDKSKFGHTF.

This clonotype showed up many times. The CDR3 region is CASSREDTQYF. The DNA for the CDR3 is TGTGCCAGCTCACGAGAGGATACGCAGTATTTT. The V gene is TRBV18, the J gene TRBJ2-3; D is unclear. Germline lookup yields CDR1 KGHSH and CDR2 LQKENI. CDR3 length: 11 amino acids. Trimming pared 4 bases from V and 6 bases from J, leaving 5 bases between.

The V and J genes are TRBV15 and TRBJ1-6; 8 nucleotides line up with TRBD1. The junction had 11 bases not matched to a gene; V was cut back by 3 bases and J by 13 bases. This CDR3 has 15 residues. Germline CDR1 is LNHNV and CDR2 is YYDKDF (reference sequence). CDR3 in amino acids: CATSSPGGRVSPLHF. CDR3 in DNA: TGTGCCACCAGCAGTCCAGGGGGCCGGGTTTCCCCCCTCCACTTT.

This sequence joins TRBV7-9 and TRBJ2-7, with TRBD2 matching over 14 bases. The CDR3 extends over 16 amino acids. Germline CDR1 reads SEHNR; CDR2 reads FQNEAQ (reference sequence). J lost 7 bases, V lost 5 bases, and 10 bases had no gene match. CDR3 loop: CASSPTGTSGGGEQYV. Here the CDR3 DNA reads TGTGCCAGCAGCCCTACCGGGACTAGCGGGGGCGGTGAGCAGTACGTC.

This chain links TRBV20-1 with TRBJ2-7, with 12 bases matching TRBD2. V dropped 0 bases and J dropped 7; count of bases not matched to a gene: 10. The V gene's germline CDR1 is DFQATT and CDR2 SNEGSKA (reference sequence). The length of the CDR3 is 16 residues. Here the CDR3 DNA reads TGCAGTGCTAGAGATACGCTAGCGGGAGGGCCCGGGGAGCAGTACTTC. As protein: CSARDTLAGGPGEQYF.

The chain uses TRBV7-4 and TRBJ2-5; D is possibly TRBD1 (6 bases). Deletions cut 5 bases from V and 3 bases from J, with 13 bases between. The CDR3 runs to 14 residues. Germline V gene sequence: CDR1 SGHVT, CDR2 SQSDAQ. The chain's CDR3 is CASSNRDNEETQYF. In DNA form, the CDR3 reads TGTGCCAGCAGCAACCGGGACAACGAAGAGACCCAGTACTTC.